This passage covers 14 T cell receptor beta chains from one sample sequenced in a study of blood T cell repertoires in COVID-19. The table came from immunoSEQ multiplex PCR; TCRdb's copy has only in-frame clones and leaves some out. The sample consists of over 30,000 clones, 81% of them appearing once. Sequences were obtained from peripheral blood. These receptors all come from a man older than 75 with active or convalescent COVID-19.

J is TRBJ2-7 and V is TRBV6-2 or TRBV6-3, with 14 bases aligning to TRBD2. V shed 4 bases and J 7 bases; nucleotides not matched to a gene: 6. The CDR3 contains 15 residues. Germline CDR1 reads MNHEY; CDR2 reads SVGEGT. The CDR3: CASSSGLAGVEEQYF. The CDR3, as DNA: TGTGCCAGCAGTTCGGGACTAGCGGGAGTGGAAGAGCAGTACTTC.

J is TRBJ2-1 and V is TRBV6-4, with 10 bases lining up with TRBD2. Per germline, CDR1 MRHNA and CDR2 SNTAGT. This CDR3 region has 17 residues. The J segment lost 4 bases and the V segment lost 5 bases, leaving 11 bases of the junction unmatched. CDR3 loop: CASSFSPSSGGYNEQFF. The CDR3 DNA is TGTGCCAGCAGTTTCTCTCCCTCTAGCGGGGGATACAATGAGCAGTTCTTC.

This clone was found a few times. This chain joins TRBV4-3 and TRBJ1-1; weak D call: TRBD1 (6 bases). The CDR3 is 16 amino acids. V was shortened by 0 bases and J by 0 bases, with 11 bases between the two germline ends. Germline CDR1 and CDR2: LGHNA and YSLEER. The DNA for the CDR3 is TGCGCCAGCAGCCAAGATGAAAGGACAGTGAACACTGAAGCTTTCTTT. This gives the protein CASSQDERTVNTEAFF.

The V and J genes are TRBV2 and TRBJ1-5; no firm D call. This CDR3 has 15 residues. With 10 bases removed from V and 0 bases from J, the gap between germline ends came to 16 bases. The germline V gene encodes CDR1 SNHLY and CDR2 FYNNEI. The CDR3 reads CAISPGSNSNQPQHF. The DNA of the CDR3 is TGTGCCATATCCCCGGGGTCGAATAGCAATCAGCCCCAGCATTTT.

The V and J genes are TRBV7-9 and TRBJ1-5, with 12 bases that match TRBD1. Germline V CDR1 and CDR2: SEHNR, FQNEAQ (reference sequence). This CDR3 region has 14 residues. Trimming at V came to 8 bases and at J to 7 bases, leaving 6 bases not matched to a gene. The CDR3 spells CASGGQGAEQPQHF. CDR3 sequence (DNA): TGTGCCAGCGGGGGACAGGGGGCAGAACAGCCCCAGCATTTT.

The V call is TRBV27, the J call TRBJ1-5; 7 positions agree with TRBD1. The CDR3 consists of 14 residues. From germline, CDR1 is MNHEY and CDR2 SMNVEV (reference sequence). After removal of 5 bases from V and 7 bases from J, the junction contained 8 bases not matched to a gene. The CDR3 loop is CASSIREQGQPQHF. The CDR3 nucleotides read TGTGCCAGCAGTATCCGGGAACAGGGGCAGCCCCAGCATTTT.

J is TRBJ1-4 and V is TRBV24-1; 8 bases line up with TRBD1. The germline V gene has CDR1 KGHDR and CDR2 SFDVKD. CDR3 length equals 17 residues. With V trimmed by 11 bases and J by 7 bases, 20 bases remained unmatched. Here the CDR3 reads CASKLSRTGFFCEKLFF. The CDR3 coding sequence is TGTGCCAGCAAATTATCCCGGACAGGGTTTTTTTGTGAAAAACTGTTTTTT.

This CDR3 is CASSFQKRDTPFF. CDR3 nucleotides: TGTGCCAGCAGCTTTCAGAAACGGGACACCCCGTTCTTC. This sequence joins TRBV7-3 and TRBJ2-1; the D gene is possibly TRBD1 (6 bases). This CDR3 is 13 amino acids long. Trimming took off 3 bases at V and 15 bases at J, with 18 bases between the two ends. Germline assignment: CDR1 SGHTA and CDR2 FQGTGA.

The chain combines TRBV4-2 with TRBJ2-4; TRBD2 matches 11 bases. This CDR3 has 17 amino acids. Trimming at V came to 0 bases and at J to 7 bases, leaving 8 bases not matched to a gene. Germline V CDR1 and CDR2: LGHNA, YNFKEQ. CDR3: CASSQENFLAGGNIQYF. The CDR3, as DNA: TGTGCCAGCAGCCAAGAAAACTTTCTAGCGGGGGGTAACATTCAGTACTTC.

The chain has TRBV2 and TRBJ1-5; a weak D match, TRBD1 (6 bases). The CDR3 loop spans 15 amino acids. Trimming removed 1 base from V and 1 base from J, with 8 bases in between. Germline loops: CDR1 SNHLY, CDR2 FYNNEI. The CDR3 bases are TGTGCCAGCAGTGAAGGGGGGGGCAGCAATCAGCCCCAGCATTTT. This codes for CASSEGGGSNQPQHF.

The rearrangement joins TRBV4-3 to TRBJ1-1; 7 bases map to TRBD1. The CDR3 has 14 residues. The germline CDR1 and CDR2 sequences are LGHNA and YSLEER. The V gene end was trimmed by 1 base and the J gene end by 4 bases; junction bases not matched to a gene: 3. DNA for the CDR3: TGCGCCAGCAGCCAAGGGTACAGGGGCACTGAAGCTTTCTTT. Translated, it gives CASSQGYRGTEAFF.

This clone has a count of ten or more. This rearrangement joins TRBV19 to TRBJ2-1; 8 positions match TRBD2. The CDR3 is made up of 17 amino acids. Trimming at V came to 6 bases and at J to 3 bases, leaving 13 bases not matched to a gene. Germline V gives CDR1 LNHDA, CDR2 SQIVND (reference sequence). DNA for the CDR3: TGTGCCAGTAGCCTCCCTGAGACTAGCGAATACTACAATGAGCAGTTCTTC. It yields the protein CASSLPETSEYYNEQFF.

This chain connects TRBV2 to TRBJ1-2; the D is unclear. V lost 3 bases to trimming and J lost 6 bases, with 11 bases between them. The CDR3 runs 13 residues. Germline V lookup: CDR1 SNHLY, CDR2 FYNNEI. The CDR3 DNA is TGTGCCAGCAGTGAGTTGCGAGGGAATGGCTACACCTTC. It translates to CASSELRGNGYTF.

The rearrangement joins TRBV2 to TRBJ2-5; 11 bases line up with TRBD2. J gave up 4 bases and V 4 bases, and 5 bases lay outside the gene matches. The germline CDR1 and CDR2 sequences are SNHLY and FYNNEI. The CDR3 totals 15 residues. The CDR3 coding sequence is TGTGCCAGCAGTGGGTTAGCGGGAGGGCTAGAGACCCAGTACTTC. Its protein is CASSGLAGGLETQYF.